The 29 T cell receptor beta chains in this list originate from one sample, sequenced in a study of beta chain features in type 1 diabetes. Of the isolated RNA, all was reverse transcribed, and so the sequenced material was expressed TCRB transcripts. Produced via immunoSEQ multiplex PCR; TCRdb's table is partial and in-frame only. The table has about 320,000 clones, 12% to 15% seen once. Sequenced input: central memory CD4+ T cells from blood. The receptors here all came from a man aged 25-40 years in good health.

The V and J genes are TRBV7-2 and TRBJ2-2; D is unclear. V dropped 3 bases and J dropped 4 bases, with 12 bases sitting between them. Germline CDR1 is SGHTA and CDR2 is FQGNSA. This CDR3 is 15 amino acids long. The CDR3 loop reads CASSLVTHPTGELFF. The CDR3 region has the DNA TGTGCCAGCAGCTTGGTGACCCATCCCACCGGGGAGCTGTTTTTT.

The chain joins TRBV6-1 to TRBJ1-2, with D possibly matching TRBD1 (6 bases). The CDR3 has 13 residues. Germline V gives CDR1 MNHNS, CDR2 SASEGT. The V gene lost 7 bases and the J gene lost 7 bases, with 16 bases spanning the gap. CDR3: CASISGQLAGYTF. For the CDR3, the DNA is TGTGCCAGCATATCTGGACAGCTCGCTGGCTACACCTTC.

This clone has just a few counts. This rearrangement joins TRBV19 to TRBJ1-5; TRBD1 matches at 7 bases. CDR1 and CDR2 (germline): LNHDA, SQIVND (reference sequence). The CDR3 length is 14 residues. V gave up 4 bases and J gave up 6 bases; unmatched junction bases: 6. The CDR3 region has the DNA TGTGCCAGTAGTACCGGACAGGATACTCAGCCCCAGCATTTT. This gives the protein CASSTGQDTQPQHF.

This clone came up a few times. This sequence joins TRBV4-3 and TRBJ2-5; D may match TRBD1 or TRBD2 (5 bases each). CDR1 LGHNA and CDR2 YSLEER come from the germline V gene. CDR3 length: 18 amino acids. The V end lost 3 bases, the J end lost 4 bases, and 24 bases lay between the germline ends. The DNA for the CDR3 is TGCGCCAGCAGCCAGACCGGGCGTAGGGACCGATTAAGAGAGACCCAGTACTTC. Translated: CASSQTGRRDRLRETQYF.

At least ten counts were recorded for this clone. V is TRBV10-3 and J is TRBJ2-1, with D perhaps matching TRBD1 or TRBD2 (5 bases each). In germline, CDR1 is ENHRY, CDR2 SYGVKD. The CDR3 sequence is 12 residues long. The V gene lost 10 bases and the J gene lost 5 bases, with 12 bases spanning the gap. DNA of the CDR3: TGTGCCACCCTAGCAGGGAACAATGAGCAGTTCTTC. Its translation: CATLAGNNEQFF.

The CDR3 DNA sequence: TGTGCCAGCAGCCAAGCCACACAGAACACCGGGGAGCTGTTTTTT. Translated: CASSQATQNTGELFF. The gene calls are TRBV11-2 and TRBJ2-2; D is unclear. Trimming stripped 5 bases from V and 1 base from J, with 11 bases between. Germline V gene data show CDR1 as SGHAT and CDR2 as FQNNGV. The CDR3 has 15 residues.

The CDR3 region is CASSWDNTEAFF. The DNA for the CDR3 is TGTGCCAGCAGCTGGGACAACACTGAAGCTTTCTTT. The chain employs TRBV7-7 and TRBJ1-1; a possible D gene is TRBD1 (5 bases). Per germline, CDR1 SSHAT and CDR2 FNYEAQ (reference sequence). V lost 4 bases, J lost 2 bases, and 5 bases lay in between. The CDR3 runs to 12 residues.

The V gene is TRBV7-2, the J gene TRBJ2-7; unclear D gene. Trimming removed 5 bases from V and 4 bases from J, with 18 bases in between. This CDR3 is 15 amino acids long. The V gene's germline CDR1 is SGHTA and CDR2 FQGNSA. The CDR3 DNA reads TGTGCCAGCAGCCCGTCGGATGGGTATGGGTACGAGCAGTACTTC. It yields the protein CASSPSDGYGYEQYF. The full variable domain, with the rest looked up from reference TRBV7-2 and TRBJ2-7, is GAGVSQSPSNKVTEKGKDVELRCDPISGHTALYWYRQSLGQGLEFLIYFQGNSAPDKSGLPSDRFSAERTGGSVSTLTIQRTQQEDSAVYLCASSPSDGYGYEQYFGPGTRLTVT.

This chain joins TRBV5-6 and TRBJ2-7, with D possibly matching TRBD2 (5 bases). V was cut by 4 bases and J by 5 bases, with 10 bases left in between. The CDR3 runs 12 residues. Germline V lookup: CDR1 SGHDT, CDR2 YYEEEE. The CDR3 DNA sequence: TGTGCCAGCAGCGCCCGGGATCACGAGCAGTACTTC. The encoded protein is CASSARDHEQYF.

This clone was detected a few times. The chain recombines TRBV2 with TRBJ2-7, with TRBD2 identical over 13 bases. V lost 9 bases to trimming and J lost 3 bases; unmatched junction nucleotides: 5. The V gene's germline CDR1 is SNHLY and CDR2 FYNNEI. The CDR3 sequence is 14 residues long. CDR3 nucleotides: TGTGCCAGTCAACTAGCGGGGGGGATCTACGAGCAGTACTTC. The encoded protein is CASQLAGGIYEQYF.

The table lists this clone with many counts. The rearrangement uses TRBV6-5 and TRBJ2-1; D not certain. This CDR3 is 12 amino acids long. Germline V lookup: CDR1 MNHEY, CDR2 SVGAGI. V was pared by 6 bases and J by 9 bases, with 12 bases between. The DNA for the CDR3 is TGTGCCAGCAGGCCCGAAGGTGGTGAGCAGTTCTTC. Protein: CASRPEGGEQFF.

The V gene is TRBV11-3, the J gene TRBJ2-6; possible D gene TRBD1, 5 bases. The CDR3 covers 16 residues. CDR1 is SGHNT and CDR2 is YENEEA in the germline V gene. The V end lost 1 base, the J end lost 4 bases, and 11 bases lay between the germline ends. The CDR3 sequence is CASSLAGLTGANVLTF. The CDR3, as DNA: TGTGCCAGCAGCTTAGCAGGGCTGACGGGGGCCAACGTCCTGACTTTC.

This clone turned up a few times. This chain joins TRBV19 and TRBJ1-4; a possible D gene is TRBD1 (5 bases). The CDR3 is made up of 16 amino acids. Germline assignment: CDR1 LNHDA and CDR2 SQIVND (reference sequence). V lost 3 bases, J lost 0 bases, and 11 bases lay in between. CDR3 bases: TGTGCCAGTAGTATTGGTGGGGCCGCAACTAATGAAAAACTGTTTTTT. It specifies CASSIGGAATNEKLFF. Looking up the rest from reference TRBV19 and TRBJ1-4 gives the full variable domain: DGGITQSPKYLFRKEGQNVTLSCEQNLNHDAMYWYRQDPGQGLRLIYYSQIVNDFQKGDIAEGYSVSREKKESFPLTVTSAQKNPTAFYLCASSIGGAATNEKLFFGSGTQLSVL.

A few counts support this clone. This chain uses TRBV2 with TRBJ2-5, with 9 positions matching TRBD2. The length of the CDR3 is 14 residues. Germline V CDR1 and CDR2: SNHLY, FYNNEI. V lost 10 bases, J lost 2 bases, and 8 bases stayed unmatched. The CDR3 sequence: CATGLAKIQETQYF. The CDR3 nucleotides are TGTGCCACAGGACTAGCGAAGATTCAAGAGACCCAGTACTTC.

The chain is built from TRBV27 and TRBJ1-1, with D unresolved. Germline V CDR1 and CDR2: MNHEY, SMNVEV (reference sequence). V was clipped by 3 bases and J by 1 base, with 6 bases between them. This CDR3 is 13 amino acids long. The CDR3 is CASSFVQNTEAFF. CDR3 in DNA: TGTGCCAGCAGTTTTGTACAGAACACTGAAGCTTTCTTT.

Only a few counts were recorded for this clone. The CDR3 protein is CAISESAFRTAAYEQYF. The DNA of the CDR3 is TGTGCCATCAGTGAGTCCGCCTTTCGGACAGCGGCCTACGAGCAGTACTTC. The V gene is TRBV10-3, the J gene TRBJ2-7, with a possible D match to TRBD1 (6 bases). Trimming shortened V by 0 bases and J by 2 bases, and 17 bases separated the two germline ends. Germline CDR1 and CDR2: ENHRY and SYGVKD. This CDR3 comprises 17 residues.

This clone was observed a handful of times. V and J are TRBV6-1 and TRBJ1-3; tentatively, D is TRBD1 (6 bases). The CDR3 is 16 residues long. Trimming pared 4 bases from V and 4 bases from J, leaving 17 bases between. Germline V CDR1 and CDR2: MNHNS, SASEGT. CDR3 protein: CASSVHGSGTGNTIYF. CDR3 DNA: TGTGCCAGCAGTGTCCACGGCTCAGGGACAGGAAACACCATATATTTT.

This clone turned up a few times. The chain recombines TRBV10-1 with TRBJ2-3; D ambiguous. Trimming took off 3 bases at V and 4 bases at J, with 8 bases between the two ends. CDR3 length: 13 amino acids. Germline assignment: CDR1 WNHNN and CDR2 SYGVQD (reference sequence). CDR3 in amino acids: CASSDRFADTQYF. CDR3 in DNA: TGCGCCAGCAGTGACCGGTTCGCAGATACGCAGTATTTT.

The rearrangement uses TRBV4-3 and TRBJ1-4; no clear D gene. The CDR3 length is 13 residues. V was pared by 2 bases and J by 7 bases, with 8 bases between. Germline-derived CDR1 and CDR2 are LGHNA and YSLEER. The CDR3 spells CASSQIGGEKLFF. DNA for the CDR3: TGCGCCAGCAGCCAAATCGGAGGTGAAAAACTGTTTTTT.

This clone was seen only a few times. The J gene is TRBJ1-2, the V gene TRBV5-8; D is uncertain. V lost 4 bases and J lost 8, with 15 bases in between. Germline CDR1 is SGHTS and CDR2 is YDEGEE. The CDR3 is made up of 13 amino acids. The CDR3 protein is CASSREGIEGYTF. The DNA of the CDR3 is TGTGCCAGCAGCCGCGAGGGTATCGAGGGCTACACCTTC.

The V and J genes are TRBV5-5 and TRBJ2-7; D is undetermined. CDR3 length: 12 amino acids. Per germline, CDR1 SGHKS and CDR2 YYEKEE (reference sequence). The V end lost 4 bases, the J end lost 3 bases, and 8 bases lay between the germline ends. DNA of the CDR3: TGTGCCAGCAGCGTCCAGCACTACGAGCAGTACTTC. Amino acid sequence: CASSVQHYEQYF.

There are a few counts of this clone. V and J are TRBV25-1 and TRBJ1-6; TRBD1 agrees at 7 bases. The trim removed 1 base at V and 12 bases at J, leaving 9 bases unmatched. Germline CDR1 and CDR2: MGHDK and SYGVNS. CDR3 length: 15 amino acids. DNA for the CDR3: TGTGCCAGCAGTGAATCCGCCTACAGGGGAGGACCCCTCCACTTT. Its protein is CASSESAYRGGPLHF.

This clone is judged medium-sized (0.01 to 0.1%). The rearrangement links TRBV28 to TRBJ2-4, with unresolved D. V lost 5 bases and J 5 bases, leaving 16 bases between the germline ends. Germline CDR1 reads MDHEN; CDR2 reads SYDVKM. The CDR3 consists of 15 residues. CDR3 region: CASSPPGASQNIQYF. The CDR3 nucleotides are TGTGCCAGCAGTCCCCCCGGAGCGTCACAAAACATTCAGTACTTC.

The V call is TRBV11-2, the J call TRBJ1-5; no clear D. This CDR3 region has 13 residues. Germline V CDR1 and CDR2: SGHAT, FQNNGV. Between the trimmed V and J ends, which lost 5 bases and 3 bases, there was a span of 8 bases. CDR3: CASSARDNQPQHF. In DNA, the CDR3 is TGTGCCAGCAGCGCGCGCGACAATCAGCCCCAGCATTTT. The full variable domain, rest sourced from reference TRBV11-2 and TRBJ1-5, is EAGVAQSPRYKIIEKRQSVAFWCNPISGHATLYWYQQILGQGPKLLIQFQNNGVVDDSQLPKDRFSAERLKGVDSTLKIQPAKLEDSAVYLCASSARDNQPQHFGDGTRLSIL.

This clone was seen a handful of times. The chain joins TRBV7-6 to TRBJ2-1; 8 bases map to TRBD1. In germline, CDR1 is SGHVS, CDR2 FNYEAQ. Trimming cost V 6 bases and J 4 bases; bases outside gene matches: 11. The CDR3 length is 16 residues. The CDR3 loop is CASRLAGTGVYNEQFF. For the CDR3, the DNA is TGTGCCAGCAGACTAGCCGGGACAGGAGTATACAATGAGCAGTTCTTC.

V gene TRBV7-2 combines with J gene TRBJ2-3; D gene ambiguous. The V and J ends lost 1 base and 1 base respectively, with 9 bases between them. CDR1 SGHTA and CDR2 FQGNSA come from the germline V gene. CDR3 length: 15 amino acids. The DNA for the CDR3 is TGTGCCAGCAGCTTAGTCGGGCTGCGCACAGATACGCAGTATTTT. This encodes CASSLVGLRTDTQYF.

This clone was seen only a few times. V and J are TRBV7-2 and TRBJ1-4, with D possibly matching TRBD1 (6 bases). The CDR3 has 13 residues. The ends were cut back, 8 bases at V and 5 bases at J, with 12 bases in the middle. Germline CDR1 reads SGHTA; CDR2 reads FQGNSA. CDR3 nucleotide sequence: TGTGCCAGCGGTCGTCAGGGGAATGAAAAACTGTTTTTT. Translated, it gives CASGRQGNEKLFF. The full variable domain, in which reference TRBV7-2 and TRBJ1-4 provide the parts outside the CDR3, is GAGVSQSPSNKVTEKGKDVELRCDPISGHTALYWYRQSLGQGLEFLIYFQGNSAPDKSGLPSDRFSAERTGGSVSTLTIQRTQQEDSAVYLCASGRQGNEKLFFGSGTQLSVL.

This clone was detected a few times. V usage is TRBV7-2 and J usage is TRBJ1-2; maybe TRBD1 (5 bases). Germline V lookup: CDR1 SGHTA, CDR2 FQGNSA. V shed 4 bases and J shed 2 bases, with 14 bases lying between them. The CDR3 loop spans 15 amino acids. The CDR3 sequence: CASSSRLGGNYGYTF. The CDR3 DNA reads as TGTGCCAGCAGCTCGCGCCTCGGGGGAAACTATGGCTACACCTTC. The full variable domain, in which reference TRBV7-2 and TRBJ1-2 provide the parts outside the CDR3, is GAGVSQSPSNKVTEKGKDVELRCDPISGHTALYWYRQSLGQGLEFLIYFQGNSAPDKSGLPSDRFSAERTGGSVSTLTIQRTQQEDSAVYLCASSSRLGGNYGYTFGSGTRLTVV.

This rearrangement joins TRBV7-9 to TRBJ1-2; 7 bases line up with TRBD1. CDR3 length: 12 amino acids. Germline assignment: CDR1 SEHNR and CDR2 FQNEAQ (reference sequence). The V gene end was trimmed by 4 bases and the J gene end by 7 bases; junction bases not matched to a gene: 3. The CDR3 loop reads CASSSQGTGYTF. CDR3 sequence (DNA): TGTGCCAGCAGCTCACAGGGGACTGGCTACACCTTC.